The present T cell receptor (beta chain) was sequenced within a study of memory CD4+ T cells and cytomegalovirus serostatus. The sort gate was single viable CD3+CD4+CD8-CD45RO+ cells for memory CD4+ T cells. Data came from immunoSEQ multiplex PCR; TCRdb stores just in-frame clones and leaves some out. The repertoire holds 40,000 to 50,000 clones, 70% to 75% seen once, with less than 1.5% in the top ten. A few counts support this clone. Germline V gene data show CDR1 as MNHEY and CDR2 as SMNVEV (reference sequence). This CDR3 contains 14 residues. V lost 5 bases and J lost 5, with 16 bases in between. Sequenced input: memory CD4+ T cells from blood. The receptor was isolated from an adult in good health and CMV-seropositive. The rearrangement joins TRBV27 to TRBJ2-7; tentatively, D is TRBD2 (5 bases). The CDR3 loop is CASSPSRLSNEQYF. In DNA form, the CDR3 reads TGTGCCAGCAGTCCCTCCCGACTATCCAACGAGCAGTACTTC.